Given below is one TCR beta chain in context. The data were obtained in a study of blood T cell repertoires in COVID-19. Study summary: Sources were T cells, B-cell-depleted T cells, or PBMCs; the material itself was cDNA or gDNA.

Study processing details: Estimated nucleated cell counts came from reference gene primer amplification. Assay: immunoSEQ multiplex PCR; the TCRdb copy retains only in-frame clones and omits some. V and J calls and clone size follow that table, whereas D and trimming were derived from the DNA. The sample lists under 95,000 clones, around four fifths occurring once. Sequenced: peripheral blood. The sequence was collected from a woman in her seventies with acute or convalescent COVID-19.

The CDR3 region is CATSDEEMTSMYF. The CDR3 nucleotides are TGTGCCACCAGTGATGAGGAGATGACGAGCATGTACTTC. The V and J genes are TRBV24-1 and TRBJ2-7, with D uncertain. Germline CDR1 is KGHDR and CDR2 is SFDVKD. Trimming left V 3 bases short and J 12 bases short, with 17 bases between. CDR3 length: 13 amino acids.